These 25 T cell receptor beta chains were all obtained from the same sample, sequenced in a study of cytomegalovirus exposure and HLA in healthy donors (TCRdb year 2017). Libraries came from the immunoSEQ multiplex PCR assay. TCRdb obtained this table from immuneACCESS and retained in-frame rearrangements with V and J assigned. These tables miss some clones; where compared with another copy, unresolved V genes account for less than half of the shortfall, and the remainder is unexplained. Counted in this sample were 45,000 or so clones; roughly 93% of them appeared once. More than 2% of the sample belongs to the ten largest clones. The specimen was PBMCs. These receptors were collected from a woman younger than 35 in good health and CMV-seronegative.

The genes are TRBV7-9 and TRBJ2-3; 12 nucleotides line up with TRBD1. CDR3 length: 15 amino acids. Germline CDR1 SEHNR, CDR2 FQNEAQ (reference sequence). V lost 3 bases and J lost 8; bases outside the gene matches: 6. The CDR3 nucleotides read TGTGCCAGCAGCTTGGGACAGGGGGCGAAGGGTACGCAGTATTTT. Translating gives CASSLGQGAKGTQYF. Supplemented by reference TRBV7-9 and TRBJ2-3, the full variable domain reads DTGVSQNPRHKITKRGQNVTFRCDPISEHNRLYWYRQTLGQGPEFLTYFQNEAQLEKSRLLSDRFSAERPKGSFSTLEIQRTEQGDSAMYLCASSLGQGAKGTQYFGPGTRLTVL.

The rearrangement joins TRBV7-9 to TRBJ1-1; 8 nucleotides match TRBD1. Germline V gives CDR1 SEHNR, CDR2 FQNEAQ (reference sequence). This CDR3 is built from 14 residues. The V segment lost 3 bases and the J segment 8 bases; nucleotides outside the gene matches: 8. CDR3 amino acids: CASSLGRQGYEAFF. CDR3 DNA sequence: TGTGCCAGCAGCTTGGGGCGACAGGGGTACGAAGCTTTCTTT.

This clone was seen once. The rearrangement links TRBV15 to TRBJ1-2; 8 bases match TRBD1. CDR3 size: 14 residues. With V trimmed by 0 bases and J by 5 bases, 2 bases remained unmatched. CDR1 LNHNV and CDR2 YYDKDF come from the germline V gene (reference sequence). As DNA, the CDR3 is TGTGCCACCAGCAGAGATAGGACAGGGTATGGCTACACCTTC. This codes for CATSRDRTGYGYTF. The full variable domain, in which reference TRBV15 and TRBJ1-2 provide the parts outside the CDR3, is DAMVIQNPRYQVTQFGKPVTLSCSQTLNHNVMYWYQQKSSQAPKLLFHYYDKDFNNEADTPDNFQSRRPNTSFCFLDIRSPGLGDTAMYLCATSRDRTGYGYTFGSGTRLTVV.

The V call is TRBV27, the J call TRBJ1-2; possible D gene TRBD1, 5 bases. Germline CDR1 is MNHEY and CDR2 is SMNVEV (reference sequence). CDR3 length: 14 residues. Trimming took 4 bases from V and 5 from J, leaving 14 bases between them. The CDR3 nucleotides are TGTGCCAGCAGTTACGGCCGGACATCGTATGGCTACACCTTC. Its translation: CASSYGRTSYGYTF.

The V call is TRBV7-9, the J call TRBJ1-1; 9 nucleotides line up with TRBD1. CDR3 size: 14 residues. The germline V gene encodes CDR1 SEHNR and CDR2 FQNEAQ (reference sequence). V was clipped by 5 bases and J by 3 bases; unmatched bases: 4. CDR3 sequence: CASSKQGADTEAFF. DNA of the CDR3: TGTGCCAGCAGCAAACAGGGGGCGGACACTGAAGCTTTCTTT.

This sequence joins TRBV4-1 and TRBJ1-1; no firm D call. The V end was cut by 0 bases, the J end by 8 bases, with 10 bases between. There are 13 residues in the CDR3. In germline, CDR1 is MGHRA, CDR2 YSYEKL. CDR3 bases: TGCGCCAGCAGCCAAGAAGCAGGAACAGAAGCTTTCTTT. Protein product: CASSQEAGTEAFF.

The chain's CDR3 is CASGDSRYEQYF. The CDR3 DNA follows: TGTGCCAGCGGGGACAGTCGCTACGAGCAGTACTTC. The rearrangement links TRBV6-1 to TRBJ2-7, with 7 bases matching TRBD1. This CDR3 spans 12 amino acids. In germline, CDR1 is MNHNS, CDR2 SASEGT. The ends lost 8 bases at V and 3 bases at J; junction bases unmatched: 4.

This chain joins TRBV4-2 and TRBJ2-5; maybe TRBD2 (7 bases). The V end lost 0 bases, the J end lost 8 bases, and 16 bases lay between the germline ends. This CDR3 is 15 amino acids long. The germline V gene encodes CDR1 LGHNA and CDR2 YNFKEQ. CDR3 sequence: CASSQEGRGGGTQYF. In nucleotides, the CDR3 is TGTGCCAGCAGCCAAGAAGGGAGAGGGGGGGGTACCCAGTACTTC.

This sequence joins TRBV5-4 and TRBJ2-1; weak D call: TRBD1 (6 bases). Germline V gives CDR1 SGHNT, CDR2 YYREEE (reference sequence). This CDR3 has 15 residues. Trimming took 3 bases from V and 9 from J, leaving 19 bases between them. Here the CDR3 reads CASSSTGTPDVEQFF. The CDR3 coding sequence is TGTGCCAGCAGCTCGACCGGGACACCCGATGTTGAGCAGTTCTTC.

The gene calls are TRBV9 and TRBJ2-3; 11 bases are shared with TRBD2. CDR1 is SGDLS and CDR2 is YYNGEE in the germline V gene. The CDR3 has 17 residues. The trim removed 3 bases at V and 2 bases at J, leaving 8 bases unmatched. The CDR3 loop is CASSAQTSGVYTDTQYF. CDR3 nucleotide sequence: TGTGCCAGCAGCGCCCAGACTAGCGGGGTATACACAGATACGCAGTATTTT.

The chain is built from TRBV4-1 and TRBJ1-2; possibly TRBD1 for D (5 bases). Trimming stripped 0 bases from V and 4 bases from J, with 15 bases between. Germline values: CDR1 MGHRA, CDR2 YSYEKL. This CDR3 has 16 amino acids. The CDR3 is CASSQDLSSTGYGYTF. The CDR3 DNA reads TGCGCCAGCAGCCAAGATCTAAGCAGTACAGGCTATGGCTACACCTTC.

This CDR3 is CASSGLNEQFF. For the CDR3, the DNA is TGTGCCAGCAGTGGACTAAATGAGCAGTTCTTC. The chain couples TRBV2 to TRBJ2-1; D may be TRBD2 (5 bases). This CDR3 region has 11 residues. V gave up 4 bases and J gave up 7 bases, with 5 bases separating them. Germline V gene data show CDR1 as SNHLY and CDR2 as FYNNEI.

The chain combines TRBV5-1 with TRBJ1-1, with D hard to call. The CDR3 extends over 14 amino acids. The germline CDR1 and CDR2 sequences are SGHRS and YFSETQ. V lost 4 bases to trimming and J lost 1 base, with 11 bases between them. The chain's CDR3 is CASSLLIQNTEAFF. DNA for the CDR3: TGCGCCAGCAGCCTACTTATTCAGAACACTGAAGCTTTCTTT.

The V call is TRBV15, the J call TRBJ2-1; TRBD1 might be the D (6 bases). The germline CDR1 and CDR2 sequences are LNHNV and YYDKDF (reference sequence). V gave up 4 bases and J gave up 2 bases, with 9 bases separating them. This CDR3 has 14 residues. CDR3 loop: CATSTWDTYNEQFF. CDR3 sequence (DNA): TGTGCCACCAGCACCTGGGACACCTACAATGAGCAGTTCTTC.

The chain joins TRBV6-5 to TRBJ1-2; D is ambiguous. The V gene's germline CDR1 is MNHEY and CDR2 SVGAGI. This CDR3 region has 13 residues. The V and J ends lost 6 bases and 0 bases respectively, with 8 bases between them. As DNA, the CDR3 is TGTGCCAGCAGGCCACAAGCTAACTATGGCTACACCTTC. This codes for CASRPQANYGYTF.

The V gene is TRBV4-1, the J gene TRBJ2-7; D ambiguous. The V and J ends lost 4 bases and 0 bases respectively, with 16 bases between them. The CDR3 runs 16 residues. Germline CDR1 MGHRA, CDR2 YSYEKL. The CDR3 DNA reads TGCGCCAGCAGCCCCTATTTCCGGCCGGGCTCCTACGAGCAGTACTTC. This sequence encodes CASSPYFRPGSYEQYF.

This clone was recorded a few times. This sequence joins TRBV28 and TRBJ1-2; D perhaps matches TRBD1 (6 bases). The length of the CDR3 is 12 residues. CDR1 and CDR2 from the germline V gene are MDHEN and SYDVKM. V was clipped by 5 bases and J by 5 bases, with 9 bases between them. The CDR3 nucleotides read TGTGCCAGCAGTGAAGGACAGTATGGCTACACCTTC. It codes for CASSEGQYGYTF.

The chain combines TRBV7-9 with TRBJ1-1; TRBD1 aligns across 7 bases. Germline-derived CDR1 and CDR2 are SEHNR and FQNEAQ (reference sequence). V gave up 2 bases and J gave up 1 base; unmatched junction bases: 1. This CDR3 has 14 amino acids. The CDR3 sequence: CASSLNRGNTEAFF. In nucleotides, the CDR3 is TGTGCCAGCAGCTTAAACAGGGGGAACACTGAAGCTTTCTTT.

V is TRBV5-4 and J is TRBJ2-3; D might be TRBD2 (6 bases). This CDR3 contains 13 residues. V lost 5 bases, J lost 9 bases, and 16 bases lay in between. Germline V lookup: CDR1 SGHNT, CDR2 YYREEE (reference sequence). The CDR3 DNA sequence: TGTGCCAGCAGTGGGGACGGGGGAGTCACGCAGTATTTT. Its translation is CASSGDGGVTQYF.

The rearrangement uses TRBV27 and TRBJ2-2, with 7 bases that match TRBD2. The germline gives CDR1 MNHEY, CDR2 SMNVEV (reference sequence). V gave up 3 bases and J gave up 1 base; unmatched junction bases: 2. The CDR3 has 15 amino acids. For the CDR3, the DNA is TGTGCCAGCAGTTTGACTAGCCAGAACACCGGGGAGCTGTTTTTT. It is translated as CASSLTSQNTGELFF.

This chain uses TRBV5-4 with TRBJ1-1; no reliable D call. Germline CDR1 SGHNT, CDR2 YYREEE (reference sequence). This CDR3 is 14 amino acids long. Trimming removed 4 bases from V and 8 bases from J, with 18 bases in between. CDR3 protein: CASSPLGLLTEAFF. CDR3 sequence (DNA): TGTGCCAGCAGCCCGCTAGGACTGCTTACAGAAGCTTTCTTT.

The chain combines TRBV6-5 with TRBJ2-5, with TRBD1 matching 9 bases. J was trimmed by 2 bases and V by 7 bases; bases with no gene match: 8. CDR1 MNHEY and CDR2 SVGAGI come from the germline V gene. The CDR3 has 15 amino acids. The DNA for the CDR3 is TGTGCCAGCACCAAGCTTGGACAGGGGCAAGAGACCCAGTACTTC. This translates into CASTKLGQGQETQYF.

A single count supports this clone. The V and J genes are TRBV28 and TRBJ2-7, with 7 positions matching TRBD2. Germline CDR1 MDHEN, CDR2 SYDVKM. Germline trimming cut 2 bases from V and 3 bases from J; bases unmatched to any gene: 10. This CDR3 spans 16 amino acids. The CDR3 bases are TGTGCCAGCAGTTTAGCCCAGGGACTACGGCTCTACGAGCAGTACTTC. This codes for CASSLAQGLRLYEQYF.

CDR3: CASSRGGAGDQPQHF. The CDR3 region has the DNA TGTGCCAGCAGCCGGGGAGGCGCGGGAGATCAGCCCCAGCATTTT. V gene TRBV25-1 combines with J gene TRBJ1-5; D gene ambiguous. Germline lookup yields CDR1 MGHDK and CDR2 SYGVNS. The CDR3 runs to 15 residues. V lost 6 bases and J lost 5, with 17 bases in between.

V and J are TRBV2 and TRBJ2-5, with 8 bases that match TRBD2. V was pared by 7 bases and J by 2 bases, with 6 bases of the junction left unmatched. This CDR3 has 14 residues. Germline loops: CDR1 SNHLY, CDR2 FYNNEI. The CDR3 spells CASKQLAVQETQYF. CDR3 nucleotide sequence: TGTGCCAGCAAACAACTAGCGGTACAAGAGACCCAGTACTTC.